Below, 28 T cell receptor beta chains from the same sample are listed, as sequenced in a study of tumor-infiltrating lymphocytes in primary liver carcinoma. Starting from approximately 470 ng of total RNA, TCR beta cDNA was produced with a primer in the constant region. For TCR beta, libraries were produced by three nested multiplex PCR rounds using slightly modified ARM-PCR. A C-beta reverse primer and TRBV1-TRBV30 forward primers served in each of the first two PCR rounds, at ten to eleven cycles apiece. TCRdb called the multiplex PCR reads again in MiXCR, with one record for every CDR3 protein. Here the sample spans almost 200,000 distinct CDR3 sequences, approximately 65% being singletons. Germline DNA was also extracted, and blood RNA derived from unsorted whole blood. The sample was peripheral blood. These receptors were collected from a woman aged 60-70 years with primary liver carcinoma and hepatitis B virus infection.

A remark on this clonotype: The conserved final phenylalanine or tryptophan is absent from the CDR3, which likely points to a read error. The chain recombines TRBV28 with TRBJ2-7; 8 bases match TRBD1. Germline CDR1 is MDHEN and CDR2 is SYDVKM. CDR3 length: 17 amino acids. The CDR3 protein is CASSQQTGEMFTYEQYP. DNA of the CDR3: TGTGCCAGCAGTCAACAGACAGGGGAGATGTTTACCTACGAACAGTACCCC.

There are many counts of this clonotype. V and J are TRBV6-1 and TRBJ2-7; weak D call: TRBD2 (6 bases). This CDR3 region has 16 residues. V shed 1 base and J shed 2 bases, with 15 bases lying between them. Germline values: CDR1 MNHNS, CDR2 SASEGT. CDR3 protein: CASSEGVGGPPYEQYF. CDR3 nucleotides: TGTGCCAGCAGTGAAGGTGTGGGAGGTCCTCCCTACGAGCAGTACTTC.

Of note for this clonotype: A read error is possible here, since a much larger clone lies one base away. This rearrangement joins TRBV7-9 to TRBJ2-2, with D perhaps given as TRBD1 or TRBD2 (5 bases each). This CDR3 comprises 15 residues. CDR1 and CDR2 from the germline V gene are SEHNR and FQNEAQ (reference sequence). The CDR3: CASSLVGRVTGELLF. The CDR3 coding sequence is TGTGCCAGCAGCTTAGTTGGCAGGGTCACCGGGGAGCTGTTATTT.

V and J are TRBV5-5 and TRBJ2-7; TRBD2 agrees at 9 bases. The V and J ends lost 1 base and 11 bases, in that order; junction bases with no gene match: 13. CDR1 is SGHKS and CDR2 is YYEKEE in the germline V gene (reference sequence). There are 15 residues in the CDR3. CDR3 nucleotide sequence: TGTGCCAGCAGCTTGTCAACTCAGGGTAGCGGGGGAGAGTACTTC. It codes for CASSLSTQGSGGEYF.

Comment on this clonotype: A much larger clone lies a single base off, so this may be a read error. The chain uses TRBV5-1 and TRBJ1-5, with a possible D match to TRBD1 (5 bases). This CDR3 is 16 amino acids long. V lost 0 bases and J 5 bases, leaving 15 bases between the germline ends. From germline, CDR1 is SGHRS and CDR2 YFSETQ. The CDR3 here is CASSLGAGEGDQPQHF. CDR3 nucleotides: TGCGCCAGCAGCTTGGGAGCGGGGGAGGGCGATCAGCCCCAGCATTTT.

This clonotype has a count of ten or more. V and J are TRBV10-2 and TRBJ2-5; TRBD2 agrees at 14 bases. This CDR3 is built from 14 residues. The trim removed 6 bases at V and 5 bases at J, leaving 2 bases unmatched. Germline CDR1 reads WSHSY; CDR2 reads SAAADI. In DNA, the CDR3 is TGCGCCAGCAGGACTAGCGGGAGGGTCGAGACCCAGTACTTC. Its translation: CASRTSGRVETQYF.

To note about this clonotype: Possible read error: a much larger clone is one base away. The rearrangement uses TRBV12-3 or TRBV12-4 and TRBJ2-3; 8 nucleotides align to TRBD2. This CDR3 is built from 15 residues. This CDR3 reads CDSSPNGGRTDTQYF. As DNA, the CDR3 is TGTGACAGCAGCCCTAATGGCGGGAGGACAGATACGCAGTATTTT.

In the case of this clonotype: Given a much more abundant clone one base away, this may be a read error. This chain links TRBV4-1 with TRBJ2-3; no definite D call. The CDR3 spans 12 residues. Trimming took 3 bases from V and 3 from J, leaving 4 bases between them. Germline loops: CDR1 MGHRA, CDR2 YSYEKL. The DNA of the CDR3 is TGCGCCAGCAGCCATGCGACAGATACGCAGTATTTT. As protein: CASSHATDTQYF.

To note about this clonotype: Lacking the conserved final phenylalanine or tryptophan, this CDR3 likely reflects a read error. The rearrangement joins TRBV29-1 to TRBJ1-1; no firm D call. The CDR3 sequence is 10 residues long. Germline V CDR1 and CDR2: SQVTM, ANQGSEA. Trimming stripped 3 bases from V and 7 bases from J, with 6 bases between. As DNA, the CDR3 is TGCAGCGTTGAGGAGCTTGAAGCTTTCCTT. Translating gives CSVEELEAFL.

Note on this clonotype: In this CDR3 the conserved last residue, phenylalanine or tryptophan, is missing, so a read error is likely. CDR3 sequence reads: CSVEWTRYNGQFL. The CDR3 DNA sequence: TGCAGCGTTGAGTGGACTAGGTACAATGGGCAGTTCTTA. The gene calls are TRBV29-1 and TRBJ2-1; 7 bases agree with TRBD2. Germline-derived CDR1 and CDR2 are SQVTM and ANQGSEA. CDR3 size: 13 residues.

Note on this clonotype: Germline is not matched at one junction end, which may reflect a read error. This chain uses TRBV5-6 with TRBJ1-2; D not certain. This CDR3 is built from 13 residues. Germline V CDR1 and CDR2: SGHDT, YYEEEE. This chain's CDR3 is CASGLVSLNGYTF. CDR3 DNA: TGTGCCAGCGGCTTGGTCTCCCTTAATGGCTACACCTTC.

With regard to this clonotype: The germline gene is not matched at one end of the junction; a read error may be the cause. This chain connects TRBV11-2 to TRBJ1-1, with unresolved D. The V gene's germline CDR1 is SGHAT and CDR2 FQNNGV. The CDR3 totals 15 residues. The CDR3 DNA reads TGTGCTAGCAGCTTAGCATCGGGAGAGAACACTGAAGCTTTCTTT. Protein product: CASSLASGENTEAFF.

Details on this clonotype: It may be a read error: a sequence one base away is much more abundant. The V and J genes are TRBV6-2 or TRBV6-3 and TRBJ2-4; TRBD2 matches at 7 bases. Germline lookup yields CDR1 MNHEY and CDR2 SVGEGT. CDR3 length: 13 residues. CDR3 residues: CASSRDYKNILYF. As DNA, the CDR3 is TGTGCCAGCAGTCGGGACTATAAAAACATTCTGTACTTC.

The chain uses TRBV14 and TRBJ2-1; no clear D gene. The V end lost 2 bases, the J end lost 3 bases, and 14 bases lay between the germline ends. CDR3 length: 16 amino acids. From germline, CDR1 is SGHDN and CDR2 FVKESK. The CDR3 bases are TGTGCCAGCAGCCAAATGAGCGTGAAGCGCTACAATGAGCAGTTCTTC. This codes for CASSQMSVKRYNEQFF.

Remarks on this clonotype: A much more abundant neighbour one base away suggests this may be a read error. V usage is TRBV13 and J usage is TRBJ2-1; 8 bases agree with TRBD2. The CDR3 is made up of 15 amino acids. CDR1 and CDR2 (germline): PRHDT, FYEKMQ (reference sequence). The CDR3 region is CASNLRGTSGSEQFF. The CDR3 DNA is TGTGCCAGCAACTTAAGGGGCACGAGCGGGAGTGAGCAGTTCTTC.

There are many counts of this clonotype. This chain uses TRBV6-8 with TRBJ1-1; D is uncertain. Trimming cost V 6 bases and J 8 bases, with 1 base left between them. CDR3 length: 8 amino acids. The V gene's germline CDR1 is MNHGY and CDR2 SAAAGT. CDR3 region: CASREAFF. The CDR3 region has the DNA TGTGCCAGCAGGGAAGCTTTCTTT.

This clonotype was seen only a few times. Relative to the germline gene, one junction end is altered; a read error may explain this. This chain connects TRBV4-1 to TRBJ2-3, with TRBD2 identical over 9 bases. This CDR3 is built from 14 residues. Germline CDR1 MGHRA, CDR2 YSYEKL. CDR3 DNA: TGTGCCGCGGGAGCGGGAGGCCCCACAGCTACGCAGTATTTT. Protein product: CAAGAGGPTATQYF.

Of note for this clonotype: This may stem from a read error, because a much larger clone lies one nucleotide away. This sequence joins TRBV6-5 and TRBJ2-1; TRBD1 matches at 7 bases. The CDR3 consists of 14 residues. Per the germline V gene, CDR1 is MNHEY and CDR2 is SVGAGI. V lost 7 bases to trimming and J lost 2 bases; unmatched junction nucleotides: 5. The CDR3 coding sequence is TGTGCCAGCAATTCGGGGACAGCCTACAATGAGCAGTTCTTC. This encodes CASNSGTAYNEQFF.

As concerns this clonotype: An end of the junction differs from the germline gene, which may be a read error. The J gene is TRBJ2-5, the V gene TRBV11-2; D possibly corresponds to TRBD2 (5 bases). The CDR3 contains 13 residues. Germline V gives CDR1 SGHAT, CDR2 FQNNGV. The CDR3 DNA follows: TGTGTCAGCGGCCCCCTTATCGGCGAGACCCAGTACTTC. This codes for CVSGPLIGETQYF.

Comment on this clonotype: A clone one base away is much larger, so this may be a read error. This CDR3 is CSVDPHGGLTEAFF. CDR3 in DNA: TGCAGCGTTGACCCCCACGGGGGGTTAACCGAAGCTTTCTTT. The chain has TRBV29-1 and TRBJ1-1; TRBD1 might be the D (5 bases). The CDR3 spans 14 residues. The ends were cut back, 3 bases at V and 8 bases at J, with 19 bases in the middle. Germline V CDR1 and CDR2: SQVTM, ANQGSEA.

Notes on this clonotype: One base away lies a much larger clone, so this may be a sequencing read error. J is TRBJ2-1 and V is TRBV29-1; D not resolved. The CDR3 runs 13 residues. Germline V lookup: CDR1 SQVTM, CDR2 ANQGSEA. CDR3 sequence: CSVEDHSYNEQSF. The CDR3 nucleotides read TGCAGCGTTGAAGATCATTCCTACAATGAGCAGTCCTTC.

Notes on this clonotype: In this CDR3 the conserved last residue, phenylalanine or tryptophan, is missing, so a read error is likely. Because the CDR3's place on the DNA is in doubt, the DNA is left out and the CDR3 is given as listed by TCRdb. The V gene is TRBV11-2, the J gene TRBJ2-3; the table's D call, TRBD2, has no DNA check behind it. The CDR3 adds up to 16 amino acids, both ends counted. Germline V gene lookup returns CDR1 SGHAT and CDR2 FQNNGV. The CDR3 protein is CASSPGLAGFTDTLYY.

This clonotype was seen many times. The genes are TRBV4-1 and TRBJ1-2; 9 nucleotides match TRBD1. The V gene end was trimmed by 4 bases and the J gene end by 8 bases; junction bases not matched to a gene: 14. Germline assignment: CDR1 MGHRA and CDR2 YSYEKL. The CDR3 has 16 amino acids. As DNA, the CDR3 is TGCGCCAGCAGCCCCATGAGCTTACAGGGGGCCGGGGGCTACACCTTC. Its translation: CASSPMSLQGAGGYTF.

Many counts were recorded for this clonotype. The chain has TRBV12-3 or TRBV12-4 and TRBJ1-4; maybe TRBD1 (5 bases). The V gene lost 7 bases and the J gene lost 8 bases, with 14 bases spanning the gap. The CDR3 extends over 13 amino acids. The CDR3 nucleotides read TGTGCCAGCACCCGGGACTGGCGAGAAAAACTGTTTTTT. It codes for CASTRDWREKLFF.

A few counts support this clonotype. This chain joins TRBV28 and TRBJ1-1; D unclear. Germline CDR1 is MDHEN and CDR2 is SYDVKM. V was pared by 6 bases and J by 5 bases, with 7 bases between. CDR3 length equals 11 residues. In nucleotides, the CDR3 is TGTGCCAGCAGACTCGAAACTGAAGCTTTCTTT. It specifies CASRLETEAFF.

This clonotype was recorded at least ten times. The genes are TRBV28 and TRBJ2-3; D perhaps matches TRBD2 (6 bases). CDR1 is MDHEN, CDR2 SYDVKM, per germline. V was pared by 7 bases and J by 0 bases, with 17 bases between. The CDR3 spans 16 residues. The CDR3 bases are TGTGCCAGCACCTCATACGGGGCGGGAAGCACAGATACGCAGTATTTT. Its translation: CASTSYGAGSTDTQYF.

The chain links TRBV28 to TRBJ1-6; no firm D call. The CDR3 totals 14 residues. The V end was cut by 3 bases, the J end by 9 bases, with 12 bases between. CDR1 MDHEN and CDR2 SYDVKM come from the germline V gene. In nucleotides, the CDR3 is TGTGCCAGCAGTTTGGAAAGGGCTGGTTCACCCCTCCACTTT. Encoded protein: CASSLERAGSPLHF. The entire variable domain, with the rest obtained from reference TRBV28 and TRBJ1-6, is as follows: DVKVTQSSRYLVKRTGEKVFLECVQDMDHENMFWYRQDPGLGLRLIYFSYDVKMKEKGDIPEGYSVSREKKERFSLILESASTNQTSMYLCASSLERAGSPLHFGNGTRLTVT.

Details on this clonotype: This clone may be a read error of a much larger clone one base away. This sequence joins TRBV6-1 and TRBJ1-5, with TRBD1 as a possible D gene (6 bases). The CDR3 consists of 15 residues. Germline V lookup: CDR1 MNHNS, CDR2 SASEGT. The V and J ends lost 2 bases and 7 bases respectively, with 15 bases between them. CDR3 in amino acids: CASSERVGAEQPQHF. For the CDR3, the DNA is TGTGCCAGCAGTGAAAGGGTGGGGGCGGAACAGCCCCAGCATTTT.